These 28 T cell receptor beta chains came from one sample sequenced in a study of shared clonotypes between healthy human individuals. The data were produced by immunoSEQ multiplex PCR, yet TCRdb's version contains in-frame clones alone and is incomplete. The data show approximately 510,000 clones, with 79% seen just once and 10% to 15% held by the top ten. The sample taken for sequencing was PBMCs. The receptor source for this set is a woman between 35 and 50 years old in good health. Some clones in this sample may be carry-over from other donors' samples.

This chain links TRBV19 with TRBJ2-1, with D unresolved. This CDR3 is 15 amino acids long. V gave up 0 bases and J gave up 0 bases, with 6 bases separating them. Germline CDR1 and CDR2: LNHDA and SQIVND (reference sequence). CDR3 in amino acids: CASSIDLSSYNEQFF. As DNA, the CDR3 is TGTGCCAGTAGTATAGACCTCAGCTCCTACAATGAGCAGTTCTTC.

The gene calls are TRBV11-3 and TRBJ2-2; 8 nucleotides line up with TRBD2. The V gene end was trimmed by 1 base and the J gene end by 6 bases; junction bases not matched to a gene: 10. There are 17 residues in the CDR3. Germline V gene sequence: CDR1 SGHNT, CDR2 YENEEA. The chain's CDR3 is CASSLVGGRSHAGELFF. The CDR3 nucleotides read TGTGCCAGCAGCTTAGTGGGCGGGAGGAGTCATGCCGGGGAGCTGTTTTTT.

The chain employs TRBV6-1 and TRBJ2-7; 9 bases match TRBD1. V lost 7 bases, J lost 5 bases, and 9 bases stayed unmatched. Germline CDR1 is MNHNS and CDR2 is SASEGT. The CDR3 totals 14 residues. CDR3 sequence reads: CASTPTGGGHEQYF. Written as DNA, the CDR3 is TGTGCCAGCACCCCGACAGGGGGAGGCCACGAGCAGTACTTC.

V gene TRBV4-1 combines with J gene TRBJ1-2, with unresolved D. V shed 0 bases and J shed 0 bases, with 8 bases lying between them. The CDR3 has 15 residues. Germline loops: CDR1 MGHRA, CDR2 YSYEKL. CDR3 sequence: CASSQESLSNYGYTF. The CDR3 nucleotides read TGCGCCAGCAGCCAAGAAAGCCTTTCTAACTATGGCTACACCTTC.

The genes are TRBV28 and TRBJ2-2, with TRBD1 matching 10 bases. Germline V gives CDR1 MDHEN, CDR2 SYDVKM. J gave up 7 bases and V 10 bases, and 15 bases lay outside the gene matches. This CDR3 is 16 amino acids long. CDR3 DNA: TGTGCCACCAAGACAAGGACAGGGGGTGTTATCGGGGAGCTGTTTTTT. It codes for CATKTRTGGVIGELFF. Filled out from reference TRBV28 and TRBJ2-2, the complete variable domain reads DVKVTQSSRYLVKRTGEKVFLECVQDMDHENMFWYRQDPGLGLRLIYFSYDVKMKEKGDIPEGYSVSREKKERFSLILESASTNQTSMYLCATKTRTGGVIGELFFGEGSRLTVL.

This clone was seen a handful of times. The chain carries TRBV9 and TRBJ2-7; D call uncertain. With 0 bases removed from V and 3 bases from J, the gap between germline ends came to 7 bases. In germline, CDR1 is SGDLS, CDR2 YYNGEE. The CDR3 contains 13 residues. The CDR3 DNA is TGTGCCAGCAGCGTAGGGCTCGACTACGAGCAGTACTTC. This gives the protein CASSVGLDYEQYF.

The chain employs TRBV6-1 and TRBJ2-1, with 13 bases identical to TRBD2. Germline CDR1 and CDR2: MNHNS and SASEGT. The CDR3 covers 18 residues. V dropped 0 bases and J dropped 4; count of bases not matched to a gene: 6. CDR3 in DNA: TGTGCCAGCAGTGAAGCTACTAGCGGGAGGGCCCTTTACAATGAGCAGTTCTTC. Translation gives CASSEATSGRALYNEQFF.

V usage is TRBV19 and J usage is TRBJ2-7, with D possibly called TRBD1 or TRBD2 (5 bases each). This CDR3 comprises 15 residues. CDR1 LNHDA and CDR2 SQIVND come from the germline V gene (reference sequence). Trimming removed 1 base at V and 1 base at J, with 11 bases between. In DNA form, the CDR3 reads TGTGCCAGTAGTATAGTTGAGGGGTCGTCCTACGAGCAGTACTTC. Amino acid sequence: CASSIVEGSSYEQYF.

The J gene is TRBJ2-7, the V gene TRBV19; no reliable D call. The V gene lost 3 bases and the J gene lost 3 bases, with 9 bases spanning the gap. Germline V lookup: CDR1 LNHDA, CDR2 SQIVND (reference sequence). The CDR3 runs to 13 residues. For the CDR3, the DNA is TGTGCCAGTAGTATTGGCTCAGGCTACGAGCAGTACTTC. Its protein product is CASSIGSGYEQYF. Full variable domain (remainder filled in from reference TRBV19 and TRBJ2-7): DGGITQSPKYLFRKEGQNVTLSCEQNLNHDAMYWYRQDPGQGLRLIYYSQIVNDFQKGDIAEGYSVSREKKESFPLTVTSAQKNPTAFYLCASSIGSGYEQYFGPGTRLTVT.

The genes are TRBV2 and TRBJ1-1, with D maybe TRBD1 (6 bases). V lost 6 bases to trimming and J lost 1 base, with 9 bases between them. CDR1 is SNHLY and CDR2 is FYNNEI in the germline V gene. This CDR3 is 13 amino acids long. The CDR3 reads CASRNRENTEAFF. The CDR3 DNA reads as TGTGCCAGCAGAAACAGGGAGAACACTGAAGCTTTCTTT.

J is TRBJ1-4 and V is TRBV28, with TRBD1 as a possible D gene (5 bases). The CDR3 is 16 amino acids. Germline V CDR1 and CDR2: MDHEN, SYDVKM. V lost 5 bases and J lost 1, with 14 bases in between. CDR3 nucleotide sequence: TGTGCCAGCAGTCCTATACGGAGGGGAACTAATGAAAAACTGTTTTTT. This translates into CASSPIRRGTNEKLFF. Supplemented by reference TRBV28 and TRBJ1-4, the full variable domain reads DVKVTQSSRYLVKRTGEKVFLECVQDMDHENMFWYRQDPGLGLRLIYFSYDVKMKEKGDIPEGYSVSREKKERFSLILESASTNQTSMYLCASSPIRRGTNEKLFFGSGTQLSVL.

CDR3 DNA: TGTGCCAGCAGCTTAGCGTTTGGTTGGGATGACAGTAACACTGAAGCTTTCTTT. Translating it yields CASSLAFGWDDSNTEAFF. The chain recombines TRBV7-9 with TRBJ1-1; D perhaps matches TRBD1 (5 bases). Trimming pared 0 bases from V and 2 bases from J, leaving 19 bases between. The CDR3 is 18 amino acids. Germline values: CDR1 SEHNR, CDR2 FQNEAQ (reference sequence). Supplemented by reference TRBV7-9 and TRBJ1-1, the full variable domain reads DTGVSQNPRHKITKRGQNVTFRCDPISEHNRLYWYRQTLGQGPEFLTYFQNEAQLEKSRLLSDRFSAERPKGSFSTLEIQRTEQGDSAMYLCASSLAFGWDDSNTEAFFGQGTRLTVV.

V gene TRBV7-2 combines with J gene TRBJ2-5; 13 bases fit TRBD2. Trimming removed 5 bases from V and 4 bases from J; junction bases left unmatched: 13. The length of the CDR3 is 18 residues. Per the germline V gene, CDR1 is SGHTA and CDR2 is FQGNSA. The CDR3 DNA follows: TGTGCCAGCAGCCATGGCACTAGCGGGAGGGCCATCGGAGAGACCCAGTACTTC. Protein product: CASSHGTSGRAIGETQYF.

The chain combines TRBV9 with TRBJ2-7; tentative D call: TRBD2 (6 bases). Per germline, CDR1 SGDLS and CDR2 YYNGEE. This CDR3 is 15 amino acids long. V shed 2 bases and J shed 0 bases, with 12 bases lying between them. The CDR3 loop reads CASSVGLLSSYEQYF. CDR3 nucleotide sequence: TGTGCCAGCAGCGTGGGACTCCTCAGCTCCTACGAGCAGTACTTC.

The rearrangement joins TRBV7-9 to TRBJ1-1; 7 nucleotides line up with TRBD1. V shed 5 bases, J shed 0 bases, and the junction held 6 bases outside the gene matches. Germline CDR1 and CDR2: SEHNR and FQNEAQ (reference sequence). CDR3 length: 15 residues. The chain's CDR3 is CASSPEGQLNTEAFF. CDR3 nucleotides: TGTGCCAGCAGCCCTGAGGGACAGTTGAACACTGAAGCTTTCTTT.

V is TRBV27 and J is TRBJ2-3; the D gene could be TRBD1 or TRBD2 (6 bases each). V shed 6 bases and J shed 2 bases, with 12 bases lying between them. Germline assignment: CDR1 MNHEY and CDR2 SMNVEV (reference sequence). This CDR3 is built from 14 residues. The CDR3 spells CASSPRGDTDTQYF. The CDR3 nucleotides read TGTGCCAGCAGCCCTAGGGGGGACACAGATACGCAGTATTTT.

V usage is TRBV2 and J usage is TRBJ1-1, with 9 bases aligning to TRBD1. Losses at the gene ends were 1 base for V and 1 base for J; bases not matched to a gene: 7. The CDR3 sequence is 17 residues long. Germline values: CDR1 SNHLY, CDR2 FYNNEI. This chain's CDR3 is CASSEVGTGRGNTEAFF. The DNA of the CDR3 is TGTGCCAGCAGTGAAGTGGGGACAGGGAGGGGGAACACTGAAGCTTTCTTT. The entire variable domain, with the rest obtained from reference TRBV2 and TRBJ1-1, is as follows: EPEVTQTPSHQVTQMGQEVILRCVPISNHLYFYWYRQILGQKVEFLVSFYNNEISEKSEIFDDQFSVERPDGSNFTLKIRSTKLEDSAMYFCASSEVGTGRGNTEAFFGQGTRLTVV.

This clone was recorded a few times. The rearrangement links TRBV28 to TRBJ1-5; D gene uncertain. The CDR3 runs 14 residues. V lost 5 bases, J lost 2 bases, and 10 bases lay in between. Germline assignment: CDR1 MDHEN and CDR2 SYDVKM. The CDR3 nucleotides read TGTGCCAGCAGTCCCCCGTTGGGCAATCAGCCCCAGCATTTT. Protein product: CASSPPLGNQPQHF.

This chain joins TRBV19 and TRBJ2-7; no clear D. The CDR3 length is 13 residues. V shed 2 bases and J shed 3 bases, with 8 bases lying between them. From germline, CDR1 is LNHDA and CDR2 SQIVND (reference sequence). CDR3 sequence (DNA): TGTGCCAGTAGTATACAAGCCGGCTACGAGCAGTACTTC. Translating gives CASSIQAGYEQYF.

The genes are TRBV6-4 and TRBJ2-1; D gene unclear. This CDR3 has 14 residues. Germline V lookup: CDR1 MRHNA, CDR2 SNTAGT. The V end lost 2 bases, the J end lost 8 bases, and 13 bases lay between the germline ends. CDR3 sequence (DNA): TGTGCCAGCAGTGACCGGTTGCAGGCCCATGAGCAGTTCTTC. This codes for CASSDRLQAHEQFF.

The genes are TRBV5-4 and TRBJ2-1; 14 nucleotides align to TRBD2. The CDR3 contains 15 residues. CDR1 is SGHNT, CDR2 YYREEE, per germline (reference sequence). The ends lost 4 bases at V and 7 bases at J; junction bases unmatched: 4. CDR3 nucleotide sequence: TGTGCCAGCAGCGCCGGACTAGCGGGAGGTAATGAGCAGTTCTTC. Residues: CASSAGLAGGNEQFF.

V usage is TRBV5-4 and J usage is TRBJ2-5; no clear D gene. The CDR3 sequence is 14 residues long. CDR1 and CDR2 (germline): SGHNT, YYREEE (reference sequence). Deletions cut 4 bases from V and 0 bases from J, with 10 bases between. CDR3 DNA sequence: TGTGCCAGCAGCGCGAGTCAGGACCAAGAGACCCAGTACTTC. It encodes CASSASQDQETQYF. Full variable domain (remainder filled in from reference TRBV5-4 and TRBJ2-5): ETGVTQSPTHLIKTRGQQVTLRCSSQSGHNTVSWYQQALGQGPQFIFQYYREEENGRGNFPPRFSGLQFPNYSSELNVNALELDDSALYLCASSASQDQETQYFGPGTRLLVL.

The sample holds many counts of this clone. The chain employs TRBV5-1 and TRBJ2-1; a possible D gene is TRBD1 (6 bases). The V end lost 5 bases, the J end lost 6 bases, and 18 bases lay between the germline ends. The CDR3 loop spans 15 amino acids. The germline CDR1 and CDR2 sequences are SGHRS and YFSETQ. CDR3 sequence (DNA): TGCGCCAGCAGTTCCGGGACACACGACCCCAATGAGCAGTTCTTC. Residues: CASSSGTHDPNEQFF.

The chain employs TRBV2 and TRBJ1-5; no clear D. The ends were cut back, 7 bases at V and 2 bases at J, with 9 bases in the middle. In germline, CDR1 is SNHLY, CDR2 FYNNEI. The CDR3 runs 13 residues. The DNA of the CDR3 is TGTGCCAGCATCGGTGAGGGCAATCAGCCCCAGCATTTT. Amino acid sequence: CASIGEGNQPQHF.

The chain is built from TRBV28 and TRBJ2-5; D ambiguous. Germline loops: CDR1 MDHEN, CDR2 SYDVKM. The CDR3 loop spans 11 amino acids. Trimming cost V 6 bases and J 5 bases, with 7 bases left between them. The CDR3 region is CASSPEETQYF. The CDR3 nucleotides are TGTGCCAGCAGCCCAGAGGAGACCCAGTACTTC.

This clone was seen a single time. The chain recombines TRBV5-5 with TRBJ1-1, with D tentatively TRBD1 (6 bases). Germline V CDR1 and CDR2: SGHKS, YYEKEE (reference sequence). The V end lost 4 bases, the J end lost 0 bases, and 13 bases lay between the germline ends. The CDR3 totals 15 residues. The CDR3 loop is CASSHGTQMNTEAFF. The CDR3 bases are TGTGCCAGCAGCCACGGGACACAAATGAACACTGAAGCTTTCTTT.

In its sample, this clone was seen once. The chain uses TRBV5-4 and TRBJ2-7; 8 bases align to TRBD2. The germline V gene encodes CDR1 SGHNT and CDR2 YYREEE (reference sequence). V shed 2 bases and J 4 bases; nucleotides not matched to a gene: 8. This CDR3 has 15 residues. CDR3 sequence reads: CASSFGPSGSYEQYF. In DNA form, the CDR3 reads TGTGCCAGCAGCTTCGGTCCTAGCGGGTCTTACGAGCAGTACTTC.

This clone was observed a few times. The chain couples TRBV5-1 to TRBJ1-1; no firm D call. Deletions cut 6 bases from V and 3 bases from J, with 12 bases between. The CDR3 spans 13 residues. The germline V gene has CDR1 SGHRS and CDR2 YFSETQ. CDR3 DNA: TGCGCCAGCACAAGAACTCGAGACACTGAAGCTTTCTTT. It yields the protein CASTRTRDTEAFF.